This entry lists 7 T cell receptor beta chains sequenced from one sample in a study of human T cells and chemical hapten exposure. MiXCR, run by TCRdb on the 5' RACE reads, gives a single entry per CDR3 protein. The data hold tens of thousands of distinct CDR3 sequences, with 7% to 8% observed a single time. Before extraction, the whole blood was not fractionated, and total RNA was taken from it. The receptors derive from a male donor in good health.

The chain couples TRBV29-1 to TRBJ2-1, with 10 bases identical to TRBD2. CDR1 SQVTM and CDR2 ANQGSEA come from the germline V gene. Unmatched junction bases numbered 6, after V lost 5 bases and J lost 8 bases. The CDR3 has 13 residues. This chain's CDR3 is CSVSGRAVDEQFF. The CDR3 nucleotides read TGCAGCGTTAGCGGGAGGGCCGTAGATGAGCAGTTCTTC.

This clonotype is medium-sized (0.01 to 0.1%) by share. The chain uses TRBV4-2 and TRBJ2-7, with D possibly matching TRBD2 (6 bases). Germline V gives CDR1 LGHNA, CDR2 YNFKEQ. Trimming cost V 0 bases and J 0 bases, with 15 bases left between them. This CDR3 comprises 17 residues. The CDR3 region is CASSQEGPAGGSYEQYF. DNA of the CDR3: TGTGCCAGCAGCCAAGAAGGGCCAGCGGGTGGCTCCTACGAGCAGTACTTC.

This clonotype was detected only a few times. V and J are TRBV4-1 and TRBJ2-7, with 8 nucleotides matching TRBD1. CDR3 length: 12 amino acids. Germline CDR1 MGHRA, CDR2 YSYEKL. Germline trimming cut 4 bases from V and 6 bases from J; bases unmatched to any gene: 2. The CDR3 here is CASSRQGAEQYF. The CDR3 nucleotides read TGCGCCAGCAGCCGTCAGGGGGCCGAGCAGTACTTC.

This clonotype showed up just a few times. The chain couples TRBV27 to TRBJ1-6; perhaps TRBD1 as D (5 bases). Trimming stripped 6 bases from V and 10 bases from J, with 19 bases between. The CDR3 length is 15 residues. CDR1 is MNHEY and CDR2 is SMNVEV in the germline V gene (reference sequence). In DNA, the CDR3 is TGTGCCAGCAGATATGACGGGGACGAGTGGTCACCCCTCCACTTT. Its translation is CASRYDGDEWSPLHF.

This clonotype was counted many times. The chain links TRBV29-1 to TRBJ2-1, with 8 bases that match TRBD1. J lost 3 bases, V lost 0 bases, and 4 bases had no gene match. This CDR3 comprises 15 residues. Looked up from germline, CDR1 is SQVTM and CDR2 is ANQGSEA. This chain's CDR3 is CSVEEGGQVYNEQFF. CDR3 nucleotide sequence: TGCAGCGTTGAAGAAGGGGGACAGGTCTACAATGAGCAGTTCTTC.

This clonotype was recorded a few times. The V gene is TRBV12-5, the J gene TRBJ1-6, with D possibly matching TRBD1 (6 bases). The V end was cut by 4 bases, the J end by 8 bases, with 12 bases between. The CDR3 length is 14 residues. Germline CDR1 is LGHNT and CDR2 is FRNRAP. In DNA form, the CDR3 reads TGTGCTAGTGGTTGGGGGGCTAAGTATTCACCCCTCCACTTT. Translated, it gives CASGWGAKYSPLHF.

Many counts were recorded for this clonotype. The gene calls are TRBV27 and TRBJ1-1; TRBD1 aligns across 9 bases. Germline CDR1 and CDR2: MNHEY and SMNVEV (reference sequence). The length of the CDR3 is 13 residues. After removal of 4 bases from V and 10 bases from J, the junction contained 7 bases not matched to a gene. CDR3 bases: TGTGCCAGCAGTTCCCTTACGGACAGGGGAGCTTTCTTT. It encodes CASSSLTDRGAFF.